The entry below gives a single TCR beta chain sequence along with its context. The antigen is undetermined. 60 Vbeta and 13 Jbeta primers were used in PCR. Sequenced by immunoSEQ multiplex PCR; TCRdb stores in-frame clones only, minus some. The repertoire holds about 170,000 clones, with 65% to 75% as singletons. The entry originates in a study of cytomegalovirus exposure and HLA in healthy donors. Turning to the study itself: The study's early data release held tens of millions of unique TCRs from HLA-typed donors.

Absent from the records is this donor's CMV serostatus. Overall study findings and caveats: TCR beta sequences numbering around 15,000 were associated with HLA alleles at 0.05 false discovery rate in a later analysis.

Sequencing was done on a sample of PBMCs. The receptor was derived from a human donor in good health.

The CDR3 loop is CASSLGGRDYGYTF. CDR3 DNA: TGTGCCAGCAGTTTAGGCGGCAGGGACTATGGCTACACCTTC. The chain has TRBV27 and TRBJ1-2; perhaps TRBD1 as D (5 bases). This CDR3 region has 14 residues. Deletions cut 2 bases from V and 3 bases from J, with 10 bases between. The germline CDR1 and CDR2 sequences are MNHEY and SMNVEV (reference sequence).